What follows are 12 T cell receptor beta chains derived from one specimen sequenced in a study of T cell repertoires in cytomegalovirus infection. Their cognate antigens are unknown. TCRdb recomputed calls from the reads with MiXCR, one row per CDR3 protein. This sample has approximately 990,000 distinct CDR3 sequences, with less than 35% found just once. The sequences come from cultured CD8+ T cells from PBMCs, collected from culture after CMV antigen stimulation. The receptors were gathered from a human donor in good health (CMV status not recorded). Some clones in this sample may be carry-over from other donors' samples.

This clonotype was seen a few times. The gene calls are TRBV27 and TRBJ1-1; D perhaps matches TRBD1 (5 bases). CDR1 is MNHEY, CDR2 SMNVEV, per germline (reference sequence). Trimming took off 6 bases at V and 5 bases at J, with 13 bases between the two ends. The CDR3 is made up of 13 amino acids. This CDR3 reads CASRLGVSTEAFF. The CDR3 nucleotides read TGTGCCAGCAGGCTGGGGGTTTCGACTGAAGCTTTCTTT.

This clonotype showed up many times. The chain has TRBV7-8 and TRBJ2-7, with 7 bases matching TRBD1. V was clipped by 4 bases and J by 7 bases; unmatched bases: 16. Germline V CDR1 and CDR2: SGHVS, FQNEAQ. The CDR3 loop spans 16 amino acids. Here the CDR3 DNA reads TGTGCCAGCAGCTGGTCCGGGACAGCATACCTCCAGGAGCAGTACTTC. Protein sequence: CASSWSGTAYLQEQYF.

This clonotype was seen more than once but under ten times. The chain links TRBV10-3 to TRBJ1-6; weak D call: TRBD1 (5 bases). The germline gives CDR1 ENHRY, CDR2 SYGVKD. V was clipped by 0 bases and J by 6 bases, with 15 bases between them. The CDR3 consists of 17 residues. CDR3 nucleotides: TGTGCCATCAGTGAGTCGAACAGGATAACCCTTAATTCACCCCTCCACTTT. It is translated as CAISESNRITLNSPLHF.

CDR3 residues: CASTLSVDYTF. The DNA for the CDR3 is TGTGCCAGCACCCTCTCGGTGGACTACACCTTC. The chain has TRBV5-8 and TRBJ1-2, with D uncertain. The CDR3 is 11 residues long. Germline V CDR1 and CDR2: SGHTS, YDEGEE. V dropped 6 bases and J dropped 10 bases, with 13 bases sitting between them.

The CDR3 nucleotides are TGCGCCAGCAGCCAGAGGGGGAGTGAGCAGTTCTTC. Translated, it gives CASSQRGSEQFF. The chain links TRBV4-1 to TRBJ2-1; perhaps TRBD1 as D (6 bases). The length of the CDR3 is 12 residues. V was shortened by 3 bases and J by 9 bases, with 9 bases between the two germline ends. Germline V gene sequence: CDR1 MGHRA, CDR2 YSYEKL.

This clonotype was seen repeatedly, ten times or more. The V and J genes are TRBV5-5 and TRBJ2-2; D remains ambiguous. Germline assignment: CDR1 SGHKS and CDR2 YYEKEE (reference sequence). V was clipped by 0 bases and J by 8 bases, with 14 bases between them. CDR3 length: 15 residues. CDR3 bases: TGTGCCAGCAGCTTGGGGCGGACCTGGGGTGGGGAGCTGTTTTTT. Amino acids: CASSLGRTWGGELFF.

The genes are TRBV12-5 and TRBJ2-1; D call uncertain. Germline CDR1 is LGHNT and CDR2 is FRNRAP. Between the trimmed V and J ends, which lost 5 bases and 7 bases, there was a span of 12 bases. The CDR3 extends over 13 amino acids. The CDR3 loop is CASGHSTVNEQFF. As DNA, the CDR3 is TGTGCTAGTGGTCATTCAACCGTTAATGAGCAGTTCTTC.

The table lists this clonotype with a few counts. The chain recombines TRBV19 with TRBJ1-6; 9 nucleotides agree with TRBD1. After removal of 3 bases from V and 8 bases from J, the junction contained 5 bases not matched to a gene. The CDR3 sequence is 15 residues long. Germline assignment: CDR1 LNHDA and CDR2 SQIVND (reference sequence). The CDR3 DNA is TGTGCCAGTAGTATCGGACAGGGGTTGGATTCACCCCTCCACTTT. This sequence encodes CASSIGQGLDSPLHF.

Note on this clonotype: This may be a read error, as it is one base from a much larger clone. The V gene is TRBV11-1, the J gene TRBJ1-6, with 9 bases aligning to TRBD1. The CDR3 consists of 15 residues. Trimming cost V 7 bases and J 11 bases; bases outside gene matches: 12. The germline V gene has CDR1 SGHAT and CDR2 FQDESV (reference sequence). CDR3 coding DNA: TGTGCCAGCAACATCGCCGGGACAGGGCTGACACCCCTCCACTTT. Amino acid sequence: CASNIAGTGLTPLHF. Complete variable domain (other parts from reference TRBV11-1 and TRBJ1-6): EAEVAQSPRYKITEKSQAVAFWCDPISGHATLYWYRQILGQGPELLVQFQDESVVDDSQLPKDRFSAERLKGVDSTLKIQPAELGDSAMYLCASNIAGTGLTPLHFGNGTRLTVT.

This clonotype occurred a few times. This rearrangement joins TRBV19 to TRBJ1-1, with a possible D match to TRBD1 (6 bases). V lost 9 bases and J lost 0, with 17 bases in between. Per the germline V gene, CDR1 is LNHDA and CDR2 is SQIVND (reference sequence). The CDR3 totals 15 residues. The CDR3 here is CASYPPGEMNTEAFF. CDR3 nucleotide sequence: TGTGCCAGCTATCCCCCAGGGGAAATGAACACTGAAGCTTTCTTT.

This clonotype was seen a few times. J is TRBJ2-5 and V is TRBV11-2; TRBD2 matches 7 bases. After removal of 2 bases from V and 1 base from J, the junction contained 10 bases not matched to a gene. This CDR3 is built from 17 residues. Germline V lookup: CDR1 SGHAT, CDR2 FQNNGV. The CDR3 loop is CASSLSPLSGVQETQYF. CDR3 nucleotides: TGTGCCAGCAGCTTAAGCCCTCTAAGCGGGGTCCAAGAGACCCAGTACTTC.

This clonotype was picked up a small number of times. CDR3 residues: CASSSGRTNSPLHF. The CDR3 DNA follows: TGTGCCAGCAGCTCGGGACGGACTAATTCACCCCTCCACTTT. This chain links TRBV6-6 with TRBJ1-6, with a possible D match to TRBD1 (5 bases). The V and J ends lost 6 bases and 6 bases respectively, with 12 bases between them. The CDR3 runs to 14 residues. Per germline, CDR1 MNHNY and CDR2 SVGAGI (reference sequence).